Listed below are T cell receptor beta chains from one sample, sequenced in a study of Graves' ophthalmopathy and Graves' hyperthyroidism. TCRdb independently ran MiXCR on the multiplex PCR reads; one entry per CDR3 protein. Of about 160,000 distinct CDR3 sequences in the sample, roughly two fifths are singletons; the top ten hold approximately 8.9%. Sequencing was done on a sample of peripheral blood. The receptors shown here come from a man aged 30 to 45 with Graves' ophthalmopathy. Both conserved end residues are part of each CDR3.

v_gene: TRBV12-3/TRBV12-4; j_gene: TRBJ1-2; CDR3aa: CAASAGIGYTF
v_gene: TRBV10-3; j_gene: TRBJ2-7; CDR3aa: CAAQGKGYEQYF
v_gene: TRBV19; j_gene: TRBJ2-5; CDR3aa: CASSMGGDQETQYF
v_gene: TRBV28; j_gene: TRBJ1-5; CDR3aa: CASSPLGTGGNQPQHF
v_gene: TRBV28; j_gene: TRBJ2-7; CDR3aa: CASSPSSGSHYKEQYF
v_gene: TRBV30; j_gene: TRBJ2-2; CDR3aa: CAWSRSGQANTGELFF
v_gene: TRBV6-1; j_gene: TRBJ1-5; CDR3aa: CASSKGRSNQPQHF
v_gene: TRBV11-2; j_gene: TRBJ2-5; CDR3aa: CASSLPRPGLAHGGETQYF
v_gene: TRBV7-2; j_gene: TRBJ2-7; CDR3aa: CASSSTGLYEQYF
v_gene: TRBV6-5; j_gene: TRBJ1-5; CDR3aa: CASSYEGGNQPQHF
v_gene: TRBV28; j_gene: TRBJ1-2; CDR3aa: CASSLAEDGYTF
v_gene: TRBV7-2; j_gene: TRBJ2-7; CDR3aa: CASSLASGMIYEQYF
v_gene: TRBV28; j_gene: TRBJ1-6; CDR3aa: CASSPSGGAYNSPLHF
v_gene: TRBV12-3/TRBV12-4; j_gene: TRBJ2-7; CDR3aa: CASSSRREQYF
v_gene: TRBV6-2/TRBV6-3; j_gene: TRBJ2-7; CDR3aa: CASTDADGTYEQYF
v_gene: TRBV30; j_gene: TRBJ2-7; CDR3aa: CAWSVGTDEQYF
v_gene: TRBV6-5; j_gene: TRBJ1-2; CDR3aa: CASSSDRANGYTF
v_gene: TRBV12-3/TRBV12-4; j_gene: TRBJ1-2; CDR3aa: CASSTGTGIYGYTF
v_gene: TRBV7-9; j_gene: TRBJ2-4; CDR3aa: CAKPGQGGNIQYF
v_gene: TRBV28; j_gene: TRBJ1-2; CDR3aa: CASSFAVGYTF
v_gene: TRBV29-1; j_gene: TRBJ2-7; CDR3aa: CSVEIGTNYEQYF
v_gene: TRBV28; j_gene: TRBJ1-2; CDR3aa: CASSLPTTGTYGYTF
v_gene: TRBV7-2; j_gene: TRBJ2-7; CDR3aa: CASVANLHYEQYF
v_gene: TRBV12-3/TRBV12-4; j_gene: TRBJ1-1; CDR3aa: CASSPQGAAEAFF
v_gene: TRBV6-2/TRBV6-3; j_gene: TRBJ1-2; CDR3aa: CASSSAPVARCTF
v_gene: TRBV6-1; j_gene: TRBJ2-5; CDR3aa: CASSASGRWIPETQYF
v_gene: TRBV6-1; j_gene: TRBJ1-2; CDR3aa: CASTHDAGTGVDGYTF
v_gene: TRBV6-1; j_gene: TRBJ2-5; CDR3aa: CASSTGVGETQYF
v_gene: TRBV12-3/TRBV12-4; j_gene: TRBJ2-5; CDR3aa: CASTRRGAQETQYF
v_gene: TRBV6-5; j_gene: TRBJ1-6; CDR3aa: CASTPGQAISSYNSPLHF
v_gene: TRBV5-1; j_gene: TRBJ2-7; CDR3aa: CASSPQGQRAGEQYF
v_gene: TRBV19; j_gene: TRBJ2-7; CDR3aa: CATSPRGTYEQYF
v_gene: TRBV19; j_gene: TRBJ2-7; CDR3aa: CASSIADDVYEQYF
v_gene: TRBV11-3; j_gene: TRBJ1-1; CDR3aa: CASSTPGAPEAFF
v_gene: TRBV18; j_gene: TRBJ2-7; CDR3aa: CASSPQAGGPYEQYF
v_gene: TRBV24-1; j_gene: TRBJ2-5; CDR3aa: CATSDYRGQNQETQYF
v_gene: TRBV6-1; j_gene: TRBJ2-5; CDR3aa: CASSERLQIQETQYF
v_gene: TRBV12-3/TRBV12-4; j_gene: TRBJ2-7; CDR3aa: CASHGLAGLGEQYF
v_gene: TRBV28; j_gene: TRBJ2-7; CDR3aa: CAAIRPGLAGFEQYF
v_gene: TRBV6-1; j_gene: TRBJ2-7; CDR3aa: CASRLGLAGYEQYF
v_gene: TRBV5-1; j_gene: TRBJ2-5; CDR3aa: CASRETAVIETQYF
v_gene: TRBV5-1; j_gene: TRBJ1-4; CDR3aa: CASRIGQGNEKLFF
v_gene: TRBV28; j_gene: TRBJ2-7; CDR3aa: CASSLSREENYEQYF
v_gene: TRBV6-2/TRBV6-3; j_gene: TRBJ2-7; CDR3aa: CASSTGLAGGSATYEQYF
v_gene: TRBV7-2; j_gene: TRBJ1-1; CDR3aa: CASSLGSANTEAFF